Listed below are T cell receptor beta chains from one sample, sequenced in a study of cytomegalovirus exposure and HLA in healthy donors. The protocol was immunoSEQ multiplex PCR, while the TCRdb copy is restricted to in-frame clones and leaves out a portion. Among roughly 100,000 clones listed, roughly 90% were seen once. The sequencing sample was made of PBMCs. The receptors come from a woman between 18 and 30 years old in good health and CMV-seropositive. The CDR3 runs from the conserved cysteine through the conserved F or W. Each record gives: V gene, clone size, J gene, D gene, CDR3 DNA, CDR3 protein. The D gene is left open where the match is weak. Clone size, where shown, is once, few, many, or a class for clones that have expanded.

V: TRBV9; size: -; J: TRBJ2-5; D: TRBD2; DNA: TGTGCCAGCAGCGTAGTTGATAGCGGGGAGACCCAGTACTTC; CDR3: CASSVVDSGETQYF
V: TRBV4-2; size: -; J: TRBJ2-7; D: TRBD1; DNA: TGTGCCAGCAGCCAAGCGGCAACAGGGGGCCAATCCTACGAGCAGTACTTC; CDR3: CASSQAATGGQSYEQYF
V: TRBV9; size: -; J: TRBJ1-6; D: TRBD1; DNA: TGTGCCAGCAGCGTAGGACAGGGGAATAATTCACCCCTCCACTTT; CDR3: CASSVGQGNNSPLHF
V: TRBV6-5; size: -; J: TRBJ1-2; D: TRBD1; DNA: TGTGCCAGCAGTTACAACGACAGGGGGGGTGACTATGGCTACACCTTC; CDR3: CASSYNDRGGDYGYTF
V: TRBV4-3; size: -; J: TRBJ1-2; D: TRBD1; DNA: TGCGCCAGCAGCCAAGGGGGACAGGCCCACTATGGCTACACCTTC; CDR3: CASSQGGQAHYGYTF
V: TRBV28; size: -; J: TRBJ1-1; D: -; DNA: TGTGCCAGCAGTTCAAACACTGAAGCTTTCTTT; CDR3: CASSSNTEAFF
V: TRBV7-9; size: -; J: TRBJ2-1; D: -; DNA: TGTGCCAGCAGCTCTACTTTAACAACAGGGCATAGCTCCTACAATGAGCAGTTCTTC; CDR3: CASSSTLTTGHSSYNEQFF
V: TRBV18; size: -; J: TRBJ1-2; D: -; DNA: TGTGCCAGCTCACGTGGGACACGCTATGGCTACACCTTC; CDR3: CASSRGTRYGYTF
V: TRBV18; size: many; J: TRBJ2-2; D: -; DNA: TGTGCCAGCTCACCGACAATGAACACCGGGGAGCTGTTTTTT; CDR3: CASSPTMNTGELFF
V: TRBV10-3; size: few; J: TRBJ1-2; D: TRBD1; DNA: TGTGCCATCAGTGAGGCCGGGACAGCCAACTATGGCTACACCTTC; CDR3: CAISEAGTANYGYTF
V: TRBV14; size: -; J: TRBJ2-1; D: TRBD2; DNA: TGTGCCAGCAGCCAAGAGTGGCGGGGGGGGTCCTACAATGAGCAGTTCTTC; CDR3: CASSQEWRGGSYNEQFF
V: TRBV18; size: -; J: TRBJ2-5; D: TRBD2; DNA: TGTGCCAGCTCACCCCCAGGGAGGGCCCAAGAGACCCAGTACTTC; CDR3: CASSPPGRAQETQYF
V: TRBV9; size: -; J: TRBJ2-2; D: -; DNA: TGTGCCAGCAGCGTATCCCCGCAGGGGAAGGTAAACACCGGGGAGCTGTTTTTT; CDR3: CASSVSPQGKVNTGELFF
V: TRBV29-1; size: -; J: TRBJ1-3; D: TRBD1; DNA: TGCAGCGCTAGGGGGCTCGGAAACACCATATATTTT; CDR3: CSARGLGNTIYF
V: TRBV10-1; size: -; J: TRBJ2-5; D: TRBD1; DNA: TGCGCCACTCGACTACAGCGACAGGGCCAAGAGACCCAGTACTTC; CDR3: CATRLQRQGQETQYF
V: TRBV5-6; size: -; J: TRBJ2-7; D: -; DNA: TGTGCCAGCAGCAGCCCGGGGACCTACGAGCAGTACTTC; CDR3: CASSSPGTYEQYF